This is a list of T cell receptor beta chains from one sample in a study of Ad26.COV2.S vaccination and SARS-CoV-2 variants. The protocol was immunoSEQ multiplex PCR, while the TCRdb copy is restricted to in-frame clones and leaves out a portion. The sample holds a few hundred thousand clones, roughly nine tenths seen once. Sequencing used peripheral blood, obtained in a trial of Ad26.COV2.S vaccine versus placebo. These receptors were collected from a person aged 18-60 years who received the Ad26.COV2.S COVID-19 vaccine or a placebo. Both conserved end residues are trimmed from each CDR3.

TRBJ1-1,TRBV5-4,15,ASSSSLGQVIGTEAF
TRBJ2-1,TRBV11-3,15,ASSLDERASTYNEQF
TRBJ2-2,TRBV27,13,ASSLGTALTGELF
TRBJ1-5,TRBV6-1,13,ASSEAGGSYQPQH
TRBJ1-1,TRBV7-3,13,ASSLMWATNTEAF
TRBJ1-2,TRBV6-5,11,ASSYSPGDGYT
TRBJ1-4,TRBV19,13,ASSRSTGADEKLF
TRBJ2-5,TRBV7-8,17,ASSSGLAGGPGSWETQY
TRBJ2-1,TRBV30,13,AWSVRGLAFNEQF
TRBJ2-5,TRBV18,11,ASSSLGGETQY
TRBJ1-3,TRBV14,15,ASSRLRDSPSGNTIY
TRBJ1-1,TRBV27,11,ASSRYMNTEAF
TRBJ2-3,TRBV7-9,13,ASSPDGVFTDTQY
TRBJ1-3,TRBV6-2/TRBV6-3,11,ASRYSSGNTIY
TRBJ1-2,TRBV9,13,ASSVDRGPNYGYT
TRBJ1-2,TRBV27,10,ASSGDSYGYT
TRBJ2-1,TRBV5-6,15,ASSWAQEAGVYNEQF
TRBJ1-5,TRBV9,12,ASSVGDRGQPQH
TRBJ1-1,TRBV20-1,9,SGNRNTEAF
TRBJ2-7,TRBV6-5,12,ASSTDRNYYEQY
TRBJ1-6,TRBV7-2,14,ASSLDGTVNNSPLH
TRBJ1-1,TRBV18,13,ASSPPQTLNTEAF
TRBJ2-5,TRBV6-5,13,ASSPTLATAETQY
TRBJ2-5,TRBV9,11,ASSPAREETQY
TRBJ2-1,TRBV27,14,ASSPLGLAAYNEQF
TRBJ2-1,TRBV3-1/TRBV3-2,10,ASSIGVGEQF
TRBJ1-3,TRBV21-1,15,ASSRDIGSGSGNTIY
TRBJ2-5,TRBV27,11,ASSLNIAETQY
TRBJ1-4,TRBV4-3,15,ASSPSGQGAANEKLF
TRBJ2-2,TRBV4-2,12,ASSQDRGLGELF
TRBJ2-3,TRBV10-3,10,AISFSTDTQY
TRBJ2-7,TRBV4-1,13,ASSQGAGPEYEQY
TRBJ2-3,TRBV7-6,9,ASSSDNTQY
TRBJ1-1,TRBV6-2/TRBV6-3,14,ASSSPGTAMNTEAF
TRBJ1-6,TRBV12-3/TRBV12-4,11,ASSLVGNSPLH
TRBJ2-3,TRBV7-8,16,ASSRGSGTSGSTDTQY
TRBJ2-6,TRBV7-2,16,ASSLRGQAFSGANVLT
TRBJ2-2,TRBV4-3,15,ASSQEMRALRTGELF
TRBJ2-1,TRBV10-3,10,AISEQGIEQF
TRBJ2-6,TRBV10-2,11,ASTRLLGHVLT
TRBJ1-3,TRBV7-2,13,ASSLIGRVGNTIY
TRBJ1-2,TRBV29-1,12,SAPSSSGNYGYT
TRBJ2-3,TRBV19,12,ASSITSYTDTQY
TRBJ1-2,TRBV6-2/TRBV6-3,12,ASSITGGAYGYT
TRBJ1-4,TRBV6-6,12,ASNRGQTGEKLF
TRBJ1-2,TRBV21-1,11,AKPGAPLYGYT
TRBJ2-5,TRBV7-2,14,ASSWALAGGEETQY
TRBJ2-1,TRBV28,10,AWGSVGNEQF
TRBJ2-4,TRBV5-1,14,ASSLFGGNVENIQY
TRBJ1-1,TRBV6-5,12,ASSPPDPNTEAF
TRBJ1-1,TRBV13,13,ASSQNLGTGREAF
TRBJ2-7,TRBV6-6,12,ASSRPQRGYEQY
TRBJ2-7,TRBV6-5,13,ASGSPKTGANEQY
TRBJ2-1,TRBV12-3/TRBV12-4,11,ASSFGGSGEQF
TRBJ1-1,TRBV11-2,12,ASSFEGENTEAF
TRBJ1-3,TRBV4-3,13,ASSQGLDKSNTIY
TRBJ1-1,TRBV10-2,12,ASRDTLGSTEAF
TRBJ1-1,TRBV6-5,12,ASSSTEMNTEAF